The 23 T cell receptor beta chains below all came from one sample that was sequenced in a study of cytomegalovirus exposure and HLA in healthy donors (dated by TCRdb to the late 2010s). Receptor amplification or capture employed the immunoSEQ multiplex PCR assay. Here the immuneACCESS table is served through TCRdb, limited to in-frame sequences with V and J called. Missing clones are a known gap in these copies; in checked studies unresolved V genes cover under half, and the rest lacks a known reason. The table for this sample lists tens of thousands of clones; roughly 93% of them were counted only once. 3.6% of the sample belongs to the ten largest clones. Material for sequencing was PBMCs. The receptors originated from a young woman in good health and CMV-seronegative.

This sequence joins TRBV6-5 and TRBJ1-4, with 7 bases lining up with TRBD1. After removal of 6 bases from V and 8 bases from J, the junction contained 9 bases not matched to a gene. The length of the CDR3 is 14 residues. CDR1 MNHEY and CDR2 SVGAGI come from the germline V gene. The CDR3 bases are TGTGCCAGCAGGGCGGGACAGAAGGGCGAAAAACTGTTTTTT. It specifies CASRAGQKGEKLFF.

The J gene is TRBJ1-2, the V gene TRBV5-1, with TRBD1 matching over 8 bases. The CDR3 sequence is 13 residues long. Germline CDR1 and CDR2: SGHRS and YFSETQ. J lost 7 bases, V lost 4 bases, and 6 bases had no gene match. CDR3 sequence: CASSQDREGGYTF. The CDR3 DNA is TGCGCCAGCAGCCAGGACAGGGAGGGTGGCTACACCTTC. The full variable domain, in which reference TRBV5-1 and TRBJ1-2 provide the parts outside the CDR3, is KAGVTQTPRYLIKTRGQQVTLSCSPISGHRSVSWYQQTPGQGLQFLFEYFSETQRNKGNFPGRFSGRQFSNSRSEMNVSTLELGDSALYLCASSQDREGGYTFGSGTRLTVV.

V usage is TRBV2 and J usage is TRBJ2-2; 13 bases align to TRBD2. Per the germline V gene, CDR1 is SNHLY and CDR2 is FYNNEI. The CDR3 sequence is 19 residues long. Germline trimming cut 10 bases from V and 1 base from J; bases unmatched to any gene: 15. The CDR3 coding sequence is TGTGCCACCTCATTTCTGGGACTAGCGGGACGAGAGAACACCGGGGAGCTGTTTTTT. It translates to CATSFLGLAGRENTGELFF. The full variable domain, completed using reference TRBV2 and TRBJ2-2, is EPEVTQTPSHQVTQMGQEVILRCVPISNHLYFYWYRQILGQKVEFLVSFYNNEISEKSEIFDDQFSVERPDGSNFTLKIRSTKLEDSAMYFCATSFLGLAGRENTGELFFGEGSRLTVL.

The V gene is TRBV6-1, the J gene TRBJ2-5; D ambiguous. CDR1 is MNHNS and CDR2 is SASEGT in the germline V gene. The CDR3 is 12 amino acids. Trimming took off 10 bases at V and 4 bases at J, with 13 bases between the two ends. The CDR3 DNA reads TGTGCCAATTCCGCCTACGGAGAGACCCAGTACTTC. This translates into CANSAYGETQYF.

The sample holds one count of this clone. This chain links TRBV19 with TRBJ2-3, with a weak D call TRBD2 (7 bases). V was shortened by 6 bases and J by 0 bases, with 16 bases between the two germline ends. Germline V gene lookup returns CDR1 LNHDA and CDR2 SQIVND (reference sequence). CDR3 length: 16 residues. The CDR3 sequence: CASRPRRGASTDTQYF. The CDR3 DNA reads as TGTGCCAGTAGACCCCGACGGGGGGCTAGCACAGATACGCAGTATTTT.

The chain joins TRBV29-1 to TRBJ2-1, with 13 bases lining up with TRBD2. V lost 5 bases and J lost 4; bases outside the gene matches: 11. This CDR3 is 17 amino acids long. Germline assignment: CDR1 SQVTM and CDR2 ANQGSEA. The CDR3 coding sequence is TGCAGCGTTCCTAGAACTAGCGGGAGGGCCTCTTACAATGAGCAGTTCTTC. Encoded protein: CSVPRTSGRASYNEQFF.

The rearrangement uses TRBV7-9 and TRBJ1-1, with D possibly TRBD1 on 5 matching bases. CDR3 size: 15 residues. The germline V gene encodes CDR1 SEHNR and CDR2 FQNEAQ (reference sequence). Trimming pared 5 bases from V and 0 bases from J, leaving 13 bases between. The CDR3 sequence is CASSPKDTLNTEAFF. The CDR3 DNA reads TGTGCCAGCAGCCCGAAGGACACACTGAACACTGAAGCTTTCTTT.

The DNA for the CDR3 is TGTGCCAGCAGCTCGCAGGATGAAAAACTGTTTTTT. As protein: CASSSQDEKLFF. The V gene is TRBV7-9, the J gene TRBJ1-4; D uncertain. V was clipped by 4 bases and J by 6 bases, with 6 bases between them. Germline CDR1 SEHNR, CDR2 FQNEAQ (reference sequence). The CDR3 consists of 12 residues. The whole variable domain, filled in from reference TRBV7-9 and TRBJ1-4, reads DTGVSQNPRHKITKRGQNVTFRCDPISEHNRLYWYRQTLGQGPEFLTYFQNEAQLEKSRLLSDRFSAERPKGSFSTLEIQRTEQGDSAMYLCASSSQDEKLFFGSGTQLSVL.

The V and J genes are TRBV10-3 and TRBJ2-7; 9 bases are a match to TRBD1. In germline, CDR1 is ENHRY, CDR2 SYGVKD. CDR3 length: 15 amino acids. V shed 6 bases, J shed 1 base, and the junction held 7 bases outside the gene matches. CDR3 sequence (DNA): TGTGCCATCAGCCCCGGGACAGGGCTTTCCTACGAGCAGTACTTC. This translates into CAISPGTGLSYEQYF.

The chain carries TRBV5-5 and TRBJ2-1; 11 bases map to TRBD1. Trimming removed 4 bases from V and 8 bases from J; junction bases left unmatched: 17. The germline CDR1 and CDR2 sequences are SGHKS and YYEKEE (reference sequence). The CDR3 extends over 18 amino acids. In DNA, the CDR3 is TGTGCCAGCAGCCTGGACTACACTACCGGGACAGGGGGGTATGAGCAGTTCTTC. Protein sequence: CASSLDYTTGTGGYEQFF.

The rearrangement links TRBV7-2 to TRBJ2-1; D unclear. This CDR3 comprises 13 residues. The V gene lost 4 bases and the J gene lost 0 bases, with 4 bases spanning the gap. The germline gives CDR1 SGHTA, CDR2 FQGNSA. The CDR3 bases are TGTGCCAGCAGCTCAGTCTCCTACAATGAGCAGTTCTTC. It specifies CASSSVSYNEQFF. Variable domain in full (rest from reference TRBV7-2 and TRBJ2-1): GAGVSQSPSNKVTEKGKDVELRCDPISGHTALYWYRQSLGQGLEFLIYFQGNSAPDKSGLPSDRFSAERTGGSVSTLTIQRTQQEDSAVYLCASSSVSYNEQFFGPGTRLTVL.

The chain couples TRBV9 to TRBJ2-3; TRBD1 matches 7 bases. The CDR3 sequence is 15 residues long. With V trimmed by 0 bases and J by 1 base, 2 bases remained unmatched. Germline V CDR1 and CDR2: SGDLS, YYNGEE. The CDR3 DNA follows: TGTGCCAGCAGCGTAGGCCAGGGGGGCACAGATACGCAGTATTTT. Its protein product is CASSVGQGGTDTQYF.

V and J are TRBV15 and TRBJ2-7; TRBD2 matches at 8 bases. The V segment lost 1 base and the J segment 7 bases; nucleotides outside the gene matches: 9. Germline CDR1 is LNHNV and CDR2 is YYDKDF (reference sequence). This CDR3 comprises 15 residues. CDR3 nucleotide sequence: TGTGCCACCAGCAGAGGGGGTAGCGGGGTTCGGGAGCAGTACTTC. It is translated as CATSRGGSGVREQYF.

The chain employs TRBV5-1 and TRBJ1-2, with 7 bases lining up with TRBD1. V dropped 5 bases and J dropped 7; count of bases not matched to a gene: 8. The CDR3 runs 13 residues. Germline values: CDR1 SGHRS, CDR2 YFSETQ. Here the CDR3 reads CASREGGNGGYTF. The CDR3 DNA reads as TGCGCCAGCAGGGAAGGGGGCAATGGTGGCTACACCTTC.

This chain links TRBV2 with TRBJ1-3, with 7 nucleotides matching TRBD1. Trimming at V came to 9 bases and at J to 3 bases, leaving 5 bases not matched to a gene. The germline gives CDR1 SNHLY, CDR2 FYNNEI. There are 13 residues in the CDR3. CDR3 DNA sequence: TGTGCCAGAGAACAGGGGCTTGGAAACACCATATATTTT. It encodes CAREQGLGNTIYF.

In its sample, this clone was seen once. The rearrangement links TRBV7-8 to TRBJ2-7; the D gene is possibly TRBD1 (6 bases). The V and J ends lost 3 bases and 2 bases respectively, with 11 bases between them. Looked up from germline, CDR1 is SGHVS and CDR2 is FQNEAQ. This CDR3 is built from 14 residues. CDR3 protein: CASSFGTRTYEQYF. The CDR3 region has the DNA TGTGCCAGCAGCTTTGGGACACGAACCTACGAGCAGTACTTC. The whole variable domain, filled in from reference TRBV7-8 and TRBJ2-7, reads GAGVSQSPRYKVAKRGQDVALRCDPISGHVSLFWYQQALGQGPEFLTYFQNEAQLDKSGLPSDRFFAERPEGSVSTLKIQRTQQEDSAVYLCASSFGTRTYEQYFGPGTRLTVT.

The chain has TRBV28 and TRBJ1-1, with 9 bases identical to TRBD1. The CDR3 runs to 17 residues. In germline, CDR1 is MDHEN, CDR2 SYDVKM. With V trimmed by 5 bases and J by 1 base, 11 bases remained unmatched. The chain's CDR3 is CASSTPGTGKRNTEAFF. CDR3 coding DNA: TGTGCCAGCAGTACTCCCGGGACAGGGAAGCGGAACACTGAAGCTTTCTTT.

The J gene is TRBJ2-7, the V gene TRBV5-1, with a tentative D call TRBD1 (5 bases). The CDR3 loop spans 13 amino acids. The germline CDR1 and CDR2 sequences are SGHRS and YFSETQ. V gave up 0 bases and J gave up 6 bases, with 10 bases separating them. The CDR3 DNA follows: TGCGCCAGCAGCTTGGCAACAAGGGGCGAGCAGTACTTC. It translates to CASSLATRGEQYF.

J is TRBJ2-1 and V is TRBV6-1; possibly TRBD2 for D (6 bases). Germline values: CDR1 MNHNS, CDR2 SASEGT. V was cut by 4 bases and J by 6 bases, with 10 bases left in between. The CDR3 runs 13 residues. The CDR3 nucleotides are TGTGCCAGCAGTGGGGGGAGGCCCAATGAGCAGTTCTTC. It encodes CASSGGRPNEQFF.

The CDR3 loop is CASSLVGTGFDGYTF. The CDR3 bases are TGCGCCAGCAGCTTGGTGGGGACAGGGTTCGATGGCTACACCTTC. The genes are TRBV5-1 and TRBJ1-2; TRBD1 agrees at 9 bases. V was pared by 0 bases and J by 6 bases, with 6 bases of the junction left unmatched. This CDR3 comprises 15 residues. CDR1 is SGHRS, CDR2 YFSETQ, per germline.

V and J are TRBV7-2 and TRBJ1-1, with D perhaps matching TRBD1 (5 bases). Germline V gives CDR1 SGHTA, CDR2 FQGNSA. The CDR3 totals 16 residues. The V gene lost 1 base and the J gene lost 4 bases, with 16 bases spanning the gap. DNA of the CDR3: TGTGCCAGCAGCTTAGTAGCAGGGAGGATCACCACTGAAGCTTTCTTT. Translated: CASSLVAGRITTEAFF. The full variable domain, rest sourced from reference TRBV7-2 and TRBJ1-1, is GAGVSQSPSNKVTEKGKDVELRCDPISGHTALYWYRQSLGQGLEFLIYFQGNSAPDKSGLPSDRFSAERTGGSVSTLTIQRTQQEDSAVYLCASSLVAGRITTEAFFGQGTRLTVV.

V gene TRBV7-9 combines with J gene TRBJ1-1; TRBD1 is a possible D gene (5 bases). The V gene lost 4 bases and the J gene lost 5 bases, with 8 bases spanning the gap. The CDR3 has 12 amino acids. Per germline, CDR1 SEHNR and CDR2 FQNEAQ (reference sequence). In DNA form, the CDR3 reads TGTGCCAGCAGCTCGGGGGGGACTGAAGCTTTCTTT. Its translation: CASSSGGTEAFF.

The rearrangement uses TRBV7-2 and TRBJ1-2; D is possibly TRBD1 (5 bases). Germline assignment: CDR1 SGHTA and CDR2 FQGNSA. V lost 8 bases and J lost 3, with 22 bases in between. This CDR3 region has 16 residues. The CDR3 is CASSLVGLLTYYGYTF. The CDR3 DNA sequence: TGTGCCAGCTCCCTGGTGGGGCTCCTGACCTACTATGGCTACACCTTC.